This T cell receptor beta chain was documented in a study of blood T cell repertoires in COVID-19. The wider study: Sources were T cells, B-cell-depleted T cells, or PBMCs; the material itself was cDNA or gDNA.

The assay was immunoSEQ multiplex PCR, and TCRdb's table has in-frame clones only and misses some. The sample includes about 240,000 clones, around 90% of them seen just once. Trimming took off 2 bases at V and 2 bases at J, with 10 bases between the two ends. CDR1 is SGHNT, CDR2 YYREEE, per germline (reference sequence). The CDR3 consists of 14 residues. This chain links TRBV5-4 with TRBJ1-2, with D perhaps TRBD1 (6 bases). Input material: peripheral blood. The sequence derives from a woman in her twenties or thirties with acute or convalescent COVID-19. The CDR3 region has the DNA TGTGCCAGCAGCTTCCAGGGGTGGAACTATGGCTACACCTTC. It yields the protein CASSFQGWNYGYTF. The entire variable domain, with the rest obtained from reference TRBV5-4 and TRBJ1-2, is as follows: ETGVTQSPTHLIKTRGQQVTLRCSSQSGHNTVSWYQQALGQGPQFIFQYYREEENGRGNFPPRFSGLQFPNYSSELNVNALELDDSALYLCASSFQGWNYGYTFGSGTRLTVV.